This TCR beta chain was captured by sequencing in a study of identical twins. Broader study findings: Models underestimated TCR alpha sharing (out-of-frame) in monozygotic twins. Excess low generation probability was seen in twin-shared out-of-frame alpha sequences.

This clonotype was seen only a few times. Its antigen is still unknown. Germline V gene sequence: CDR1 LNHDA, CDR2 SQIVND (reference sequence). V dropped 4 bases and J dropped 0; count of bases not matched to a gene: 14. CDR3 length equals 18 residues. TCRdb used MiXCR to reprocess the 5' RACE reads, holding one entry per CDR3 protein. The sample includes 430,000 or so distinct CDR3 sequences, about 24% of them seen just once. In addition, the sample was reused for a study of T cells expressing NK-cell markers. As that study records: The share of CD8+ T cells held by dominant NKG2C+ clonotypes was roughly 1.0-8% in more than 5 donors.

The TCR originated in a woman under 30 in good health. This sequence joins TRBV19 and TRBJ2-7; TRBD1 aligns across 8 bases. Sample: CD4+ T cells sorted from blood. This CDR3 reads CASSTVTGAPTFSYEQYF. DNA for the CDR3: TGTGCCAGTAGTACCGTGACAGGGGCCCCCACCTTCTCCTACGAGCAGTACTTC.